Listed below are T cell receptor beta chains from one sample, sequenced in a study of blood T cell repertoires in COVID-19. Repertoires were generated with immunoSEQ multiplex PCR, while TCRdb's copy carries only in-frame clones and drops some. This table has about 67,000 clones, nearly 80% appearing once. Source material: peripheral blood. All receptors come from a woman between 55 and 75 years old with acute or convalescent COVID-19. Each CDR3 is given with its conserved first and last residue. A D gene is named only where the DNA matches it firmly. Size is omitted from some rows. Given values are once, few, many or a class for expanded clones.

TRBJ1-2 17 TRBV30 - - CAWSVLDPTPSFYGYTF TGTGCCTGGAGCGTACTAGATCCTACTCCATCCTTCTATGGCTACACCTTC
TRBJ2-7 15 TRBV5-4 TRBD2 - CASTRLAGGSYEQYF TGTGCCAGCACCCGACTAGCGGGGGGGTCCTACGAGCAGTACTTC
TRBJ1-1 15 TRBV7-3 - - CASSPWGGEGTEAFF TGTGCCAGCAGCCCCTGGGGGGGCGAAGGGACTGAAGCTTTCTTT
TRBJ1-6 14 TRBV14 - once CASRYRGGNSPLHF TGTGCCAGCAGATATAGGGGAGGGAATTCACCCCTCCACTTT
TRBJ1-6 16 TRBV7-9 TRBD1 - CASSSLSTGYNSPLHF TGTGCCAGCAGCTCGCTTTCGACAGGGTATAATTCACCCCTCCACTTT
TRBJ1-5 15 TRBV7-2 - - CASTLSGRDNQPQHF TGTGCCAGCACCCTGTCGGGCAGGGATAATCAGCCCCAGCATTTT
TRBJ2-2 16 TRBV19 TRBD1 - CASSPWDRRQTGELFF TGTGCCAGTAGTCCCTGGGACAGGAGACAGACCGGGGAGCTGTTTTTT
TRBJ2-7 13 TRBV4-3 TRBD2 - CASSRAGGYEQYF TGCGCCAGCAGCCGCGCGGGGGGCTACGAGCAGTACTTC
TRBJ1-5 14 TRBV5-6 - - CASSLATGYQPQHF TGTGCCAGCAGCTTGGCGACAGGCTACCAGCCCCAGCATTTT
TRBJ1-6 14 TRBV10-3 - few CAIRKLGGDSPLHF TGTGCCATCAGAAAACTTGGAGGTGATTCACCCCTCCACTTT
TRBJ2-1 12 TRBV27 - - CASSPDSNEQFF TGTGCCAGCAGTCCAGACAGTAATGAGCAGTTCTTC
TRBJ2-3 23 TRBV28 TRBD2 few CASSQPHALLTSGDSPYTDTQYF TGTGCCAGCAGTCAACCCCACGCTCTCCTGACTAGCGGGGACTCCCCCTACACAGATACGCAGTATTTT
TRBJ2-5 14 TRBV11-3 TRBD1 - CASGDGTGQETQYF TGTGCCAGCGGCGATGGGACAGGCCAAGAGACCCAGTACTTC
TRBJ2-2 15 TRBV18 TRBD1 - CASFRDRARTGELFF TGTGCCAGCTTCCGGGACAGGGCGCGAACCGGGGAGCTGTTTTTT
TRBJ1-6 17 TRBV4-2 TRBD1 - CASSQDLLTGGADGLHF TGTGCCAGCAGCCAAGATCTACTGACAGGGGGCGCAGATGGCCTCCACTTT
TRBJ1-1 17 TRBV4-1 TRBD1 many CASSRQGLTMRGTEAFF TGCGCCAGCAGCAGACAGGGACTTACAATGAGGGGCACTGAAGCTTTCTTT
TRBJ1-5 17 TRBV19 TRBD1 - CASNTGTGEGFGQPQHF TGTGCCAGTAACACCGGGACAGGGGAAGGGTTCGGTCAGCCCCAGCATTTT
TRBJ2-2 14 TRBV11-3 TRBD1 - CASSLDRDTGELFF TGTGCCAGCAGCTTGGACAGGGATACCGGGGAGCTGTTTTTT
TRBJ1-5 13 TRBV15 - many CATSRDVFDSQHF TGTGCCACCAGCAGAGATGTGTTCGACTCCCAGCATTTT
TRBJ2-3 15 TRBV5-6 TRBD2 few CASSLLAGDEGTQYF TGTGCCAGCAGCTTGCTAGCGGGGGATGAGGGTACGCAGTATTTT
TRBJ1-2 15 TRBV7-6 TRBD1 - CASSLQGGPNYGYTF TGTGCCAGCAGCCTACAGGGGGGCCCCAACTATGGCTACACCTTC
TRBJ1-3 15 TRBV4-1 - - CASSQDGDSGNTIYF TGCGCCAGCAGCCAAGACGGAGACTCTGGAAACACCATATATTTT
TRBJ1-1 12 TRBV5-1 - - CASRGKSTEAFF TGCGCCAGCCGGGGAAAGAGCACTGAAGCTTTCTTT
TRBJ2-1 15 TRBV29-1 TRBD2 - CSVVLAGTTYNEQFF TGCAGCGTTGTCTTAGCGGGGACTACCTACAATGAGCAGTTCTTC
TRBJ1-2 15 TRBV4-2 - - CASSQEGQTSYGYTF TGTGCCAGCAGCCAAGAAGGACAGACGTCCTATGGCTACACCTTC
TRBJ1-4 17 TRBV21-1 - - CASSTPGQGAGNEKLFF TGTGCCAGCAGCACCCCGGGACAGGGGGCCGGTAATGAAAAACTGTTTTTT
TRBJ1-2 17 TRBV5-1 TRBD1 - CASSPEPPGQGGYGYTF TGCGCCAGCAGCCCCGAACCCCCTGGACAGGGCGGCTATGGCTACACCTTC
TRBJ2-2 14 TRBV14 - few CASSQEVRVGELFF TGTGCCAGCAGCCAAGAAGTTCGGGTCGGGGAGCTGTTTTTT
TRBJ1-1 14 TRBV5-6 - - CASRRTPQNTEAFF TGTGCCAGCAGAAGGACTCCTCAAAACACTGAAGCTTTCTTT
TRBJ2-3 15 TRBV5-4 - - CASSSSTYSTDTQYF TGTGCCAGCAGCTCGAGCACTTATAGCACAGATACGCAGTATTTT
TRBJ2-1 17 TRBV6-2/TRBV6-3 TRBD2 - CASSSGLAWNSYNEQFF TGTGCCAGCAGTTCAGGACTAGCTTGGAACTCCTACAATGAGCAGTTCTTC
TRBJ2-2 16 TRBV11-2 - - CASIPRGSSNTGELFF TGTGCCAGCATTCCCCGCGGCTCCTCGAACACCGGGGAGCTGTTTTTT
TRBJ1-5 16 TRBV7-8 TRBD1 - CASSLFPGQSNQPQHF TGTGCCAGCAGCTTATTCCCGGGACAGAGCAATCAGCCCCAGCATTTT
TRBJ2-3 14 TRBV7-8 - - CASSSRTGADTQYF TGTGCCAGCAGCTCAAGGACTGGGGCAGATACGCAGTATTTT
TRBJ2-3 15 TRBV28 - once CASSSDIPDTDTQYF TGTGCCAGCAGTTCGGACATTCCAGACACAGATACGCAGTATTTT
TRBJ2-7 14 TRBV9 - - CASSVVEGSYEQYF TGTGCCAGCAGCGTAGTGGAGGGCTCCTACGAGCAGTACTTC
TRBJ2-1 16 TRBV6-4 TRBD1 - CASSGGTGRSYNEQFF TGTGCCAGCAGTGGAGGGACAGGGCGTTCCTACAATGAGCAGTTCTTC
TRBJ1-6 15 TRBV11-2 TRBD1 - CASSLGGQPNSPLHF TGTGCCAGCAGCTTAGGGGGACAGCCTAATTCACCCCTCCACTTT
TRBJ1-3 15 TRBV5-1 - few CASSLDRVSGNTIYF TGCGCCAGCAGCTTGGACAGGGTGAGCGGAAACACCATATATTTT
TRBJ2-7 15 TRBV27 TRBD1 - CASSSRGRLHYEQYF TGTGCCAGCAGTTCCAGGGGGCGCCTACACTACGAGCAGTACTTC
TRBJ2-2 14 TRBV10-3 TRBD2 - CAVRGGLATGELFF TGTGCTGTACGGGGGGGGCTCGCCACCGGGGAGCTGTTTTTT
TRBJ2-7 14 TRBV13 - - CASSLGRLDYEQYF TGTGCCAGCAGCTTAGGCAGGCTGGACTACGAGCAGTACTTC
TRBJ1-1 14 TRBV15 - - CATSSQGSDTEAFF TGTGCCACCAGCTCGCAAGGGAGCGACACTGAAGCTTTCTTT
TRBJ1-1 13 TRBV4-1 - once CASSQEGRLAGFF TGCGCCAGCAGCCAAGAAGGGCGCTTGGCGGGTTTCTTT
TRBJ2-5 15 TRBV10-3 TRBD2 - CAISESASGQETQYF TGTGCCATCAGTGAGTCAGCTAGCGGCCAAGAGACCCAGTACTTC
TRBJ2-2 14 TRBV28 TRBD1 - CASRNRGLAGELFF TGTGCCAGCAGAAACAGGGGGCTGGCCGGGGAGCTGTTTTTT
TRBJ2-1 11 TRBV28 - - CASTTKAEQFF TGTGCCAGCACCACGAAAGCTGAGCAGTTCTTC
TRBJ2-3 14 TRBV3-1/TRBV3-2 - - CASSQLSSTDTQYF TGTGCCAGCAGCCAACTTTCTAGCACAGATACGCAGTATTTT
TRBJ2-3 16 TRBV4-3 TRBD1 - CASSQAVPGQGGTQYF TGCGCCAGCAGCCAAGCCGTCCCGGGACAGGGTGGGACGCAGTATTTT
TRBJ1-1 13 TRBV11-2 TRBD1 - CASSADRGTEAFF TGTGCCAGCAGCGCGGACAGGGGCACTGAAGCTTTCTTT
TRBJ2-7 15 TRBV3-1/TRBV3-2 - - CASSQGPFPRYEQYF TGTGCCAGCAGCCAAGGTCCCTTCCCCAGGTACGAGCAGTACTTC
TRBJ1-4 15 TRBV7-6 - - CASSEGRTEVEKLFF TGTGCCAGCAGCGAGGGAAGGACCGAAGTTGAAAAACTGTTTTTT
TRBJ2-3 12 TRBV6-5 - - CASRKSTDTQYF TGTGCCAGCCGTAAAAGCACAGATACGCAGTATTTT
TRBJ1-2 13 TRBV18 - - CASSDAQNYGYTF TGTGCCAGCTCTGACGCACAGAACTATGGCTACACCTTC
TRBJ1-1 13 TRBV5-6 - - CASSLGYSREAFF TGTGCCAGCAGCTTGGGGTACAGTCGTGAAGCTTTCTTT
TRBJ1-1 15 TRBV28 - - CASSPGGVMNTEAFF TGTGCCAGCAGCCCCGGGGGGGTTATGAACACTGAAGCTTTCTTT
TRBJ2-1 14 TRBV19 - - CASSWESSYNEQFF TGTGCCAGTAGTTGGGAGAGCTCCTACAATGAGCAGTTCTTC